This T cell receptor (beta chain) derives from a study of early T cells in non-severe SARS-CoV-2 infection. TCRdb redid the calling of the 5' RACE reads with MiXCR, one entry per CDR3 protein. Among fewer than 60,000 distinct CDR3 sequences listed, around 10% were seen once. This clonotype was detected many times. Antigen: not known. Notes on the study in general: In VDJdb matching, anti-spike CD8 responses were favored while private and CD4 specificities went missing.

This CDR3 spans 14 amino acids. The J segment lost 1 base and the V segment lost 3 bases, leaving 3 bases of the junction unmatched. The germline V gene has CDR1 DFQATT and CDR2 SNEGSKA (reference sequence). The specimen was whole blood, collected at baseline. This receptor was identified in an adult who was a healthcare worker with PCR-confirmed SARS-CoV-2 infection or an uninfected control (not recorded which). V and J are TRBV20-1 and TRBJ2-3; 8 bases map to TRBD2. DNA of the CDR3: TGCAGTGCTAGCGTGACTAGCGGCACAGATACGCAGTATTTT. The encoded protein is CSASVTSGTDTQYF.